This T cell receptor (beta chain) was identified in a study of yellow fever vaccine responses in identical twins. Broader study findings: Twins' vaccine T cell responses were reported to seem partly convergent and partly personalized.

TCRdb itself ran the RT-PCR reads through MiXCR, one entry per CDR3 protein. The sample gives around 2,000 distinct CDR3 sequences, 82% of which show up once; approximately 6.3% is in the top ten. Trimming shortened V by 3 bases and J by 0 bases, and 5 bases separated the two germline ends. This CDR3 comprises 14 residues. Per the germline V gene, CDR1 is SNHLY and CDR2 is FYNNEI. With regard to this clonotype: Its antigen remains unknown.

The clonotype was recovered from a woman aged 18-29 years who received the yellow fever vaccine. Specimen: T cells from blood (PBMCs), unsorted or a sorted subset (not recorded which), collected before or after yellow fever vaccination (not recorded which). The chain recombines TRBV2 with TRBJ2-2; unclear D gene. CDR3 loop: CASSDRSNTGELFF. The CDR3, as DNA: TGTGCCAGCAGTGACAGGTCGAACACCGGGGAGCTGTTTTTT.